This T cell receptor (beta chain) is from a study of neurological immune-mediated disorders. Overall study findings and caveats: The most TCR clonal expansion was seen in HTLV-1-associated myelopathy, and the least was seen in multiple sclerosis, which fell below healthy controls.

This clonotype was seen many times. What it recognizes is unknown. 5'RACE employing 10-nucleotide random UMIs yielded the cDNA. TCRdb re-analysed the 5' RACE reads in MiXCR, keeping a single row per CDR3 protein. The sample contains some 60,000 distinct CDR3 sequences, nearly 10% of which appear only once. Time point: longitudinal time-point 2. The germline CDR1 and CDR2 sequences are SEHNR and FQNEAQ (reference sequence). V was cut by 6 bases and J by 3 bases, with 12 bases left in between. The CDR3 covers 14 residues. The receptor was derived from a man aged 25-45 years in good health. The sample taken for sequencing was PBMCs. The genes are TRBV7-9 and TRBJ1-5; D gene unclear. For the CDR3, the DNA is TGTGCCAGCAGTCTTGGACGTAACAATCAGCCCCAGCATTTT. Translated: CASSLGRNNQPQHF.